This TCR beta chain came from a study of blood T cell repertoires in COVID-19. Across the study: Spain, Italy and the United States supplied samples that represented acute and convalescent COVID-19. T cells, B-cell-depleted T cells, or PBMCs provided the cDNA or gDNA that served as material.

Trimming shortened V by 5 bases and J by 0 bases, and 17 bases separated the two germline ends. This CDR3 comprises 16 residues. Looked up from germline, CDR1 is MNHNY and CDR2 is SVGAGI (reference sequence). How the authors handled the data: By means of reference gene primer amplification, nucleated cell counts were estimated. Assay used: immunoSEQ multiplex PCR; TCRdb lists only in-frame clones, some missing. The V and J calls and clone size come from that table; D and trimming were worked out from the DNA. The data hold 200,000 to 250,000 clones, with roughly 80% observed a single time. The source of this sequence is a man older than 75 with acute or convalescent COVID-19. The sample comprised peripheral blood. The chain links TRBV6-6 to TRBJ2-7, with TRBD1 as a possible D gene (6 bases). The CDR3 DNA reads as TGTGCCAGCAGTCGCACAACGGGACATAGCTCCTACGAGCAGTACTTC. Protein product: CASSRTTGHSSYEQYF.